The 8 T cell receptor beta chains reported below all come from one sample, sequenced in a study of blood T cell repertoires in COVID-19. Sequencing was performed with immunoSEQ multiplex PCR; in TCRdb, only in-frame clones are kept and a portion is missing. The sample has some 73,000 clones; more than 80% are singletons. Sequencing input: peripheral blood. The source is a woman aged 80 or older with active or convalescent COVID-19.

The chain couples TRBV30 to TRBJ2-6; D possibly corresponds to TRBD1 (7 bases). CDR3 length equals 17 residues. Germline lookup yields CDR1 GTSNPN and CDR2 SVGIG (reference sequence). V was trimmed by 7 bases and J by 0 bases, leaving 19 bases between them. This chain's CDR3 is CALVRRGPGSGANVLTF. DNA for the CDR3: TGTGCCTTAGTTAGGAGGGGGCCCGGCTCTGGGGCCAACGTCCTGACTTTC. The full variable domain, with the rest looked up from reference TRBV30 and TRBJ2-6, is SQTIHQWPATLVQPVGSPLSLECTVEGTSNPNLYWYRQAAGRGLQLLFYSVGIGQISSEVPQNLSASRPQDRQFILSSKKLLLSDSGFYLCALVRRGPGSGANVLTFGAGSRLTVL.

The V call is TRBV21-1, the J call TRBJ1-1; TRBD1 is the table's D call and was not checked against the DNA. TRBV21-1 is classified as a pseudogene. This CDR3 spans 13 amino acids. The CDR3 loop is CASSRPDSSEAFF. CDR3 nucleotides: TGTGCCAGCAGCAGGCCGGACAGTTCTGAAGCTTTCTTT.

The V and J genes are TRBV2 and TRBJ2-3, with 15 bases that match TRBD2. CDR1 SNHLY and CDR2 FYNNEI come from the germline V gene. The CDR3 is 18 residues long. J lost 3 bases, V lost 0 bases, and 4 bases had no gene match. CDR3 loop: CASSEAGLAGGITDTQYF. Written as DNA, the CDR3 is TGTGCCAGCAGTGAAGCGGGACTAGCGGGGGGAATAACAGATACGCAGTATTTT.

The J gene is TRBJ1-1, the V gene TRBV27; D not certain. The V end was cut by 0 bases, the J end by 5 bases, with 10 bases between. Per germline, CDR1 MNHEY and CDR2 SMNVEV (reference sequence). The CDR3 runs to 14 residues. CDR3 amino acids: CASSLSPGGTEAFF. In DNA, the CDR3 is TGTGCCAGCAGTTTATCGCCCGGAGGGACTGAAGCTTTCTTT.

This chain links TRBV18 with TRBJ2-5; D is perhaps TRBD1 (6 bases). The length of the CDR3 is 16 residues. Germline V gene data show CDR1 as KGHSH and CDR2 as LQKENI. Trimming took 1 base from V and 2 from J, leaving 14 bases between them. CDR3 DNA: TGTGCCAGCTCACCACAGCCGCAGGGGCTACAAGAGACCCAGTACTTC. Protein sequence: CASSPQPQGLQETQYF.

This chain connects TRBV18 to TRBJ2-7; 7 bases map to TRBD1. This CDR3 has 13 residues. V was pared by 3 bases and J by 5 bases, with 4 bases of the junction left unmatched. Germline CDR1 is KGHSH and CDR2 is LQKENI. The CDR3 sequence: CASSPEQGNEQYF. As DNA, the CDR3 is TGTGCCAGCTCACCGGAACAGGGGAACGAGCAGTACTTC.

The rearrangement uses TRBV6-1 and TRBJ2-7; perhaps TRBD1 as D (6 bases). The CDR3 runs to 11 residues. The germline CDR1 and CDR2 sequences are MNHNS and SASEGT. V was clipped by 7 bases and J by 4 bases, with 8 bases between them. For the CDR3, the DNA is TGTGCCAGCACGAGGGGGTACGAGCAGTACTTC. It codes for CASTRGYEQYF.

This clone was seen only a few times. The rearrangement joins TRBV4-1 to TRBJ1-3; perhaps TRBD1 as D (6 bases). V lost 0 bases, J lost 2 bases, and 14 bases lay in between. Germline values: CDR1 MGHRA, CDR2 YSYEKL. CDR3 size: 17 residues. DNA for the CDR3: TGCGCCAGCAGCCAAGAGCGGGGGCTGGCCGCTGGAAACACCATATATTTT. Protein product: CASSQERGLAAGNTIYF.